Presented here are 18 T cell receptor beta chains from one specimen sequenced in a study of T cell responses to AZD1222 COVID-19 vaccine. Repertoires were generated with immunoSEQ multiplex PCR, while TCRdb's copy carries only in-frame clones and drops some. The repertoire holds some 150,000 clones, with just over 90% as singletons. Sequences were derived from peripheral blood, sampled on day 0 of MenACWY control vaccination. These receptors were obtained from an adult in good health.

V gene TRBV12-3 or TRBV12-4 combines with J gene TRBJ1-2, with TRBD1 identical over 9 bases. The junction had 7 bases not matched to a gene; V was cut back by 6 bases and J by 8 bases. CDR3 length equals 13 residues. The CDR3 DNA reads TGTGCCAGCAGGAATACAGGGGGCGAGGGCTACACCTTC. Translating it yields CASRNTGGEGYTF.

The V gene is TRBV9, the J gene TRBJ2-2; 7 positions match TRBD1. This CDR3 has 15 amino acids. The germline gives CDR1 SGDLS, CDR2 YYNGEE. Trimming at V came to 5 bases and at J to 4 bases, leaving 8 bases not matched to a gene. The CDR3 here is CASSLTGPRTGELFF. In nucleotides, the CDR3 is TGTGCCAGCAGTTTGACAGGGCCTCGCACCGGGGAGCTGTTTTTT.

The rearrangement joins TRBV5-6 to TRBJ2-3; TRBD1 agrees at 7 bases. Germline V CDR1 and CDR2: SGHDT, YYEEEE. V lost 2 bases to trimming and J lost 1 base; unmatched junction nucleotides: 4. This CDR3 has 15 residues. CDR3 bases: TGTGCCAGCAGCTTCCCCGGGACAGGCACAGATACGCAGTATTTT. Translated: CASSFPGTGTDTQYF.

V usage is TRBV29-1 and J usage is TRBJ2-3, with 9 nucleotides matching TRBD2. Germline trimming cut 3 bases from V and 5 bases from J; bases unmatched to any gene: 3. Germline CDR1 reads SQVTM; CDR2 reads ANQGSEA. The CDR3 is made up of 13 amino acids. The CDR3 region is CSVETSGRDTQYF. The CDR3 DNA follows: TGCAGCGTTGAGACTAGCGGACGAGATACGCAGTATTTT.

For the CDR3, the DNA is TGTGCCAGCAGTTTAATAACTAGCGGGTACTACGAGCAGTACTTC. Translated, it gives CASSLITSGYYEQYF. This chain links TRBV28 with TRBJ2-7; 9 nucleotides match TRBD2. The CDR3 consists of 15 residues. The V gene end was trimmed by 2 bases and the J gene end by 3 bases; junction bases not matched to a gene: 5. Germline CDR1 reads MDHEN; CDR2 reads SYDVKM.

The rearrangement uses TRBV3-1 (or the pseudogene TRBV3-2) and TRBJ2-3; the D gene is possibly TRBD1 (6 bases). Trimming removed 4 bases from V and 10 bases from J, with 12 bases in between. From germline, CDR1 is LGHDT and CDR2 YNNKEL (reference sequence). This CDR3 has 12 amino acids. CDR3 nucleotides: TGTGCCAGCAGCCGGGACATGGGTGCGCAGTATTTT. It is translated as CASSRDMGAQYF.

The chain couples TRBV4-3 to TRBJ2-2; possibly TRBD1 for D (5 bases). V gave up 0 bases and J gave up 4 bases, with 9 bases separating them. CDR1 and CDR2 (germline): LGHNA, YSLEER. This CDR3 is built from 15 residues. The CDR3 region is CASSQERGSTGELFF. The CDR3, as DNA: TGCGCCAGCAGCCAAGAAAGGGGAAGCACCGGGGAGCTGTTTTTT.

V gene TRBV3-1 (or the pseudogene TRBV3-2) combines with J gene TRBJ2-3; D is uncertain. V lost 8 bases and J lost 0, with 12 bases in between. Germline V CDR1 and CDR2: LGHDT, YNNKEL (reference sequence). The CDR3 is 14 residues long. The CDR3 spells CASSKPSSTDTQYF. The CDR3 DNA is TGTGCCAGCTCAAAACCATCTAGCACAGATACGCAGTATTTT.

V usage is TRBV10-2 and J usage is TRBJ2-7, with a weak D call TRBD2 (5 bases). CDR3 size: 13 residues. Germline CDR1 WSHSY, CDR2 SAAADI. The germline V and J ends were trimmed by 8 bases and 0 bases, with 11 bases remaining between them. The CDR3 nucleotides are TGCGCCAGCGGTACCCTAGCCTCCTACGAGCAGTACTTC. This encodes CASGTLASYEQYF.

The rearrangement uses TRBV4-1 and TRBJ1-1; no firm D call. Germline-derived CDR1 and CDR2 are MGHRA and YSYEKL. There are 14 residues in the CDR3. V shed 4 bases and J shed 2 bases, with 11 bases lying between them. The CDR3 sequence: CASSPILINTEAFF. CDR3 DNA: TGCGCCAGCAGCCCCATCCTGATTAACACTGAAGCTTTCTTT.

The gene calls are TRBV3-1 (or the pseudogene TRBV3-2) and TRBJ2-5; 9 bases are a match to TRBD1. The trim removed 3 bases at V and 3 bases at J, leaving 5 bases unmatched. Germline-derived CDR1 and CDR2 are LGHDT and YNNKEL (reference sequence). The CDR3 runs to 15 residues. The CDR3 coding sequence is TGTGCCAGCAGCCAGGGACAGGGCTCTAAAGAGACCCAGTACTTC. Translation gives CASSQGQGSKETQYF.

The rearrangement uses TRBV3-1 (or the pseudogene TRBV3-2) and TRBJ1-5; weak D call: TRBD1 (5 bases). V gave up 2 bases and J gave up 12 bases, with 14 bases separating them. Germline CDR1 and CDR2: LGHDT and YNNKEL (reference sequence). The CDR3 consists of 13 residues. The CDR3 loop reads CASSQSRDSRQHF. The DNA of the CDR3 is TGTGCCAGCAGCCAATCACGGGACTCTCGCCAGCATTTT.

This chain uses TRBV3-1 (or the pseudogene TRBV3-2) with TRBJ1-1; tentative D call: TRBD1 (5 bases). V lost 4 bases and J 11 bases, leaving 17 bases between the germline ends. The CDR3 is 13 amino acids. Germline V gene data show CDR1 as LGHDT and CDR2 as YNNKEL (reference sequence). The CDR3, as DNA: TGTGCCAGCAGCCGCACCCGGGGCGGTGACGCTTTCTTT. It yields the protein CASSRTRGGDAFF.

CDR3 DNA: TGCGCCAGCAGTGATCCGCGGCTGGCGTCCTACGAGCAGTACTTC. Residues: CASSDPRLASYEQYF. This sequence joins TRBV10-2 and TRBJ2-7; D uncertain. The CDR3 contains 15 residues. The V gene's germline CDR1 is WSHSY and CDR2 SAAADI. V gave up 3 bases and J gave up 1 base, with 13 bases separating them.

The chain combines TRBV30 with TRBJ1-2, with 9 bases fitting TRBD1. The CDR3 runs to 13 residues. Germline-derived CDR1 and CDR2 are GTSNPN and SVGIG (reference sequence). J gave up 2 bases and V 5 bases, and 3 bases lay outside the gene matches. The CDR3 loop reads CAWGQGPNYGYTF. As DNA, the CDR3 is TGTGCCTGGGGACAGGGGCCCAACTATGGCTACACCTTC.

DNA of the CDR3: TGTGCCAGCAGTTTGGCGGGAGTCCCCTACAATGAGCAGTTCTTC. This translates into CASSLAGVPYNEQFF. J is TRBJ2-1 and V is TRBV28; 7 positions match TRBD2. The CDR3 spans 15 residues. Unmatched junction bases numbered 4, after V lost 3 bases and J lost 2 bases. CDR1 is MDHEN and CDR2 is SYDVKM in the germline V gene.

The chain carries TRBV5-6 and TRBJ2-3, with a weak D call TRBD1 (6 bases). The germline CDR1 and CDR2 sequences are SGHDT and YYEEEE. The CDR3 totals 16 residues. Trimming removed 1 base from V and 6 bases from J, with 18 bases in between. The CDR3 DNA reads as TGTGCCAGCAGCTTGAGGTTGGGGGCCGATGCGGATACGCAGTATTTT. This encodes CASSLRLGADADTQYF.

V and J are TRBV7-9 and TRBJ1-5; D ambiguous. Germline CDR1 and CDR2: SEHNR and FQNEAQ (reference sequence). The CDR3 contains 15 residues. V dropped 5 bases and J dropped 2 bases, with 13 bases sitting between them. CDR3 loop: CASSPSHSGNQPQHF. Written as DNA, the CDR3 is TGTGCCAGCAGCCCTTCCCATTCAGGCAATCAGCCCCAGCATTTT.